This T cell receptor beta chain was profiled in a study of shared clonotypes between healthy human individuals (dated by TCRdb to 2020 to 2022). Turning to the overall study: The cohort included three men and a couple of women between 18 and 49 years of age. For each donor, CD4 naive and CD4 memory were each run on three plates, CD8 naive on two plates, and CD8 memory on one plate. The study deeply sequenced blood TCR repertoires of about five healthy adults to estimate repertoire size and the extent of clonotype sharing between individuals. To increase sequencing depth and limit assay-specific biases, TCR repertoire library preparation and sequencing were carried out by different laboratories using diverse techniques. Each donor's leukapheresis produced roughly between roughly 0.9 and 8.9 billion PBMCs.

Here is what the overall study found, with its caveats: Based on pairwise subsampling, the degree of clonotype sharing among donors was expected to be affected by sequencing depth. Incomplete sequencing was indicated by rarefaction of sorted-subset datasets, despite the large sequencing depth. Sampling was restricted to blood, and TCR repertoires in tissue are likely to differ from TCR repertoires in blood. Naive subsets generally had larger estimated clonotype richness than memory subsets did. Sharing across several donors was observed for approximately 5% of naive CD4, over 3% of naive CD8, roughly 2.4% of memory CD4, and roughly 0.4% of memory CD8 clonotypes. Higher generation probabilities were observed for clonotypes shared by all four sorted-subset donors than for non-shared clonotypes. The small number of donors limited the genetic and exposure-history diversity represented.

Using the deep immunoSEQ assay, multiplex PCR amplified TCR CDR3 regions from genomic DNA. Extracted genomic DNA from each cell subset was spread evenly across all wells of several immunoSEQ 96-well plates, with each plate serving as a replicate. For sorted subsets, roughly 200 ng of genomic DNA, equivalent to around 30,000 T cell genomes, went into each replicate PCR. The purified libraries were quantified using a Qubit 3.0 fluorometer, sized with a Bioanalyzer 2100, and then quantified again using the KAPA Library Quantification kit. Every immunoSEQ 96-well plate was sequenced on a separate single-read 150-cycle Illumina NextSeq 550 flow cell. The paper's processing steps were these. The immunoSEQ output contained only junctional sequences without quality scores, so filtering could not match that applied to full-length reads. Sequences were annotated with PyIR, a Python wrapper for IgBLAST v1.9, and V/J genes and CDR3 were assigned using IMGT germline references. Reads with weak V/J assignments (E-value above 1e-6), missing CDR3, stop codons, out-of-frame junctions, or ambiguous translated residues were removed. V3J clonotypes were defined as sequences sharing the same inferred V gene, J gene, and CDR3 amino acid sequence. The percentage overlap between two repertoires was calculated by dividing the number of shared unique clonotypes by the size of the smaller repertoire. Three approaches were used to assess repertoire richness: RTK rarefaction, the Chao1 estimator, and Recon v2.1 estimates of unobserved clonotypes. Generation probabilities were computed with OLGA for all TCRbeta clonotypes obtained by the gDNA method from several donors. TCRdb took over this immuneACCESS table, retaining in-frame rearrangements with V and J assigned. Such tables are incomplete; in checked studies, under half of the missing clones stem from an unresolved V gene, and the remainder is unexplained. Clonal size and the V and J genes are those of that table, whereas D and trimming came from the DNA. A total of some 2,000,000 clones appear in this sample, 90% to 95% of them only once. The ten largest clones take up 0.13% of the sample.

Notes on this clone: Its antigen is still unknown. No base qualities exist here, and no much larger clone lies one base off it.

The germline V gene (reference sequence) provides CDR1 GTSNPN and CDR2 SVGIG. The CDR3 measures 12 amino acids from cysteine to phenylalanine. Only the CDR3 portion is preserved as DNA: 36 bases, with reading frame beginning at the first base. Deletion took 7 bases off V and 4 bases off J, with a span of 10 bases between the germline ends. The donors were healthy, HIV-negative adults with no recently reported acute infections or vaccinations. Only Caucasian adults living in Nashville, Tennessee, USA were represented among the donors. CD4+ T cells were enriched by magnetic negative selection; naive cells were then positively selected on CD45RA, and the negative fraction formed the memory subset. Blood was collected by leukapheresis, and PBMCs were isolated by Ficoll-Histopaque density gradient centrifugation and then cryopreserved in liquid nitrogen vapor phase. Purity and quantity of every magnetically sorted T cell population were checked by analytical flow cytometry. Each sorted fraction had its genomic DNA isolated and then quantified by UV absorbance on a Nanodrop 2000c.

Sequences were obtained from naive CD4+ T cells sorted from blood. The cell subset or site label for this specimen denotes: CD45RA+ positively selected. The rearrangement combines TRBV30 with TRBJ2-2; too little of a D gene remains to name it. The source of this sequence is a man aged 18-30 years in good health. This receptor carries the CDR3 CAFSRSTGELFF. The nucleotide sequence reads TGTGCCTTCTCGCGGAGCACCGGGGAGCTGTTTTTT.